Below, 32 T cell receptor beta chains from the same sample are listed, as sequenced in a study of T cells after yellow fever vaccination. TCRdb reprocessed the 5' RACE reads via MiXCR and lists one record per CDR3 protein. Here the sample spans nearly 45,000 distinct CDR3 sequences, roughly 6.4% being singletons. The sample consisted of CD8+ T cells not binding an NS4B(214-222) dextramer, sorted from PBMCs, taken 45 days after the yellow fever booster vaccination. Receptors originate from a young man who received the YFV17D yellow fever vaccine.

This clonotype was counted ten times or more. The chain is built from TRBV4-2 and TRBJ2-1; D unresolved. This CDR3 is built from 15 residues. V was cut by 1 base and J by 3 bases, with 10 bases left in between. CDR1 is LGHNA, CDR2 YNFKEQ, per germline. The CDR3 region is CASSQVLANYNEQFF. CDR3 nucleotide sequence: TGTGCCAGCAGCCAAGTTCTGGCTAACTACAATGAGCAGTTCTTC.

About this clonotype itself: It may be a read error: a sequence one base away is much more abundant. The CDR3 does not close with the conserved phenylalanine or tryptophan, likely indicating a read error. The CDR3 protein is CASSPDISYEQYY. In DNA form, the CDR3 reads TGTGCCAGCAGCCCGGACATATCCTACGAGCAGTACTAC. V and J are TRBV7-2 and TRBJ2-7; D possibly corresponds to TRBD1 (5 bases). This CDR3 region has 13 residues. CDR1 and CDR2 from the germline V gene are SGHTA and FQGNSA. V lost 5 bases and J lost 1, with 9 bases in between.

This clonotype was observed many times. CDR3 region: CASSMGLAGSYEQYF. CDR3 coding DNA: TGTGCCAGCAGCATGGGACTAGCGGGGTCCTACGAGCAGTACTTC. V usage is TRBV7-9 and J usage is TRBJ2-7, with 13 bases matching TRBD2. Trimming took 5 bases from V and 1 from J; bases not matched to a gene: 2. This CDR3 is built from 15 residues. The germline gives CDR1 SEHNR, CDR2 FQNEAQ (reference sequence).

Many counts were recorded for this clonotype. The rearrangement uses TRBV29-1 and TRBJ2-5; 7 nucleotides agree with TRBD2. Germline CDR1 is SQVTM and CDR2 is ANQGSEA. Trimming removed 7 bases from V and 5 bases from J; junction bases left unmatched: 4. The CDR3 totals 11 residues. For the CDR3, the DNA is TGCAGCGCACGGGGGGTGGAGACCCAGTACTTC. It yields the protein CSARGVETQYF.

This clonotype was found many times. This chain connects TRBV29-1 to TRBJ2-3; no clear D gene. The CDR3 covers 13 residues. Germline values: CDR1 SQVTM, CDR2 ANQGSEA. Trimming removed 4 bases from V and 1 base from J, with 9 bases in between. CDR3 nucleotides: TGCAGCGTTGGGAGCCGGGGCACAGATACGCAGTATTTT. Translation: CSVGSRGTDTQYF.

As DNA, the CDR3 is TGTGCCAGCAGCGCTAGGGGACAGGGGACCGGGGAGCTGTTTTTT. It yields the protein CASSARGQGTGELFF. The chain joins TRBV9 to TRBJ2-2; 10 bases fit TRBD1. V trimming: 3 bases; J trimming: 5 bases; junction bases outside the gene matches: 4. The germline gives CDR1 SGDLS, CDR2 YYNGEE. This CDR3 is 15 amino acids long.

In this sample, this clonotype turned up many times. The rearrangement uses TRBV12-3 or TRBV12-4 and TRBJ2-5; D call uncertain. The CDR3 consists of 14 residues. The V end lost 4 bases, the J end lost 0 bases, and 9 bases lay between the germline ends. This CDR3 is CASSSRVYQETQYF. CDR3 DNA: TGTGCCAGCAGTTCAAGGGTGTACCAAGAGACCCAGTACTTC.

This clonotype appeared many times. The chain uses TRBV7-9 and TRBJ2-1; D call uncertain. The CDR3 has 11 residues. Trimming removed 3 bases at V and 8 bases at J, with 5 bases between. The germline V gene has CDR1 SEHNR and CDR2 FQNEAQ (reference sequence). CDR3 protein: CASSLVYEQFF. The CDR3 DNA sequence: TGTGCCAGCAGCTTGGTCTATGAGCAGTTCTTC.

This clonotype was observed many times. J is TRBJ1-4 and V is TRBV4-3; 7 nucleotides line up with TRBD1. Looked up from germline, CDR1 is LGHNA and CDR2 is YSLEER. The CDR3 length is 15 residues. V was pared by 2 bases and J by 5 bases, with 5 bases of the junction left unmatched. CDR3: CASSQIGTANEKLFF. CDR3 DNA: TGCGCCAGCAGCCAAATAGGGACAGCAAATGAAAAACTGTTTTTT.

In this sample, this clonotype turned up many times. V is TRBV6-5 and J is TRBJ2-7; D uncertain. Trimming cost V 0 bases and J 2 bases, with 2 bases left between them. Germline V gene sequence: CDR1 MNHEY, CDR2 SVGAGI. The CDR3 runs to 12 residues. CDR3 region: CASSYSPYEQYF. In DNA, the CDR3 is TGTGCCAGCAGTTACTCACCCTACGAGCAGTACTTC.

The CDR3 sequence: CASSFGEGAPNQPQHF. The DNA for the CDR3 is TGCGCCAGCAGCTTCGGGGAGGGGGCTCCCAATCAGCCCCAGCATTTT. This chain joins TRBV5-1 and TRBJ1-5, with 7 bases fitting TRBD1. The V gene's germline CDR1 is SGHRS and CDR2 YFSETQ. The CDR3 has 16 residues. V gave up 2 bases and J gave up 3 bases; unmatched junction bases: 8.

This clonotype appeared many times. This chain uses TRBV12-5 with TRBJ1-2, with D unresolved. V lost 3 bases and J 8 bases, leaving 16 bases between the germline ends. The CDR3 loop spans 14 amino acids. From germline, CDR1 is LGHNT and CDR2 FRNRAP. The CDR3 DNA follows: TGTGCTAGTGGTTTCGACTTGGACGTGGGAGGCTACACCTTC. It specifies CASGFDLDVGGYTF.

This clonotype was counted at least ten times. CDR3 sequence: CSVGGDYLNTGELFF. The DNA of the CDR3 is TGCAGCGTTGGGGGAGACTACCTAAACACCGGGGAGCTGTTTTTT. This sequence joins TRBV29-1 and TRBJ2-2, with D possibly TRBD2 on 5 matching bases. Germline-derived CDR1 and CDR2 are SQVTM and ANQGSEA. Trimming shortened V by 4 bases and J by 2 bases, and 14 bases separated the two germline ends. The CDR3 contains 15 residues.

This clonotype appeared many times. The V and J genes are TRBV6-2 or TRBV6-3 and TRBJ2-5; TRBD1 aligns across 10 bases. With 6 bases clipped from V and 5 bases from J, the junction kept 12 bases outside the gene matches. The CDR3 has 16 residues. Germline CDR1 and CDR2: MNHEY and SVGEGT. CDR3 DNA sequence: TGTGCCAGCAGCCTGCAAGGGGACAGGGGCTGGGAGACCCAGTACTTC. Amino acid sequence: CASSLQGDRGWETQYF.

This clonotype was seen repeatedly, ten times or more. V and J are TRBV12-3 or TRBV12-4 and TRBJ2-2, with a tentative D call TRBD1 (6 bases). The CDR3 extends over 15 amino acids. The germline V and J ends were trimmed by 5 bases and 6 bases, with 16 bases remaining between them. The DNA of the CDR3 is TGTGCCAGCAGTCCGGGACAAGGTCTTGCCGGGGAGCTGTTTTTT. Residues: CASSPGQGLAGELFF.

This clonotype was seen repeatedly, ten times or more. In DNA form, the CDR3 reads TGTGCCAGCAGTTTAAACAGGGGGCGGGATACGCAGTATTTT. This gives the protein CASSLNRGRDTQYF. The chain is built from TRBV7-8 and TRBJ2-3, with TRBD1 matching 9 bases. Germline CDR1 reads SGHVS; CDR2 reads FQNEAQ. V lost 6 bases, J lost 6 bases, and 7 bases stayed unmatched. The CDR3 length is 14 residues.

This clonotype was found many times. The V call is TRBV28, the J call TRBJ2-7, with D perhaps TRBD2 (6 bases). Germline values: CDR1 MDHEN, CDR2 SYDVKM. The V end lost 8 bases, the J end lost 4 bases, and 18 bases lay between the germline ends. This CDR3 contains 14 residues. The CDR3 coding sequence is TGTGCCAGCGACCAGTCCGGGGGAAGTTACGAGCAGTACTTC. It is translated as CASDQSGGSYEQYF.

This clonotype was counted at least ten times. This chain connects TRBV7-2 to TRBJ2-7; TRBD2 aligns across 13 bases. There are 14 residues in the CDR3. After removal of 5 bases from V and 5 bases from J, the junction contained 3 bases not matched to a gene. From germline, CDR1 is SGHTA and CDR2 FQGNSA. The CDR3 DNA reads TGTGCCAGCAGCACCGGGACTAGCGGGAACGAGCAGTACTTC. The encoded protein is CASSTGTSGNEQYF.

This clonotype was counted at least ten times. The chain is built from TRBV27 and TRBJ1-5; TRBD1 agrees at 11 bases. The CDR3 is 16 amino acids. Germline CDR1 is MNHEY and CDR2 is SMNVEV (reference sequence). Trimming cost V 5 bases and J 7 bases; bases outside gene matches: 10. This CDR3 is CASSPGTGGSKQPQHF. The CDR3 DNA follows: TGTGCCAGCAGTCCCGGGACAGGGGGGTCAAAGCAGCCCCAGCATTTT.

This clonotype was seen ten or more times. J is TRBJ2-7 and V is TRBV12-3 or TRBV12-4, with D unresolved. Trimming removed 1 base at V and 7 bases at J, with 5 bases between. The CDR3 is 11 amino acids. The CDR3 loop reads CASSLGREQYF. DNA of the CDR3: TGTGCCAGCAGTTTAGGTCGTGAGCAGTACTTC.

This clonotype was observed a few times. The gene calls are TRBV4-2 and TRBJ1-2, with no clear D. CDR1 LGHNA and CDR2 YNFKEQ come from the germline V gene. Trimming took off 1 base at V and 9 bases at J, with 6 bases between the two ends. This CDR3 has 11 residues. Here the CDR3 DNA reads TGTGCCAGCAGCCAAGCCAGGAGCTACACCTTC. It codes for CASSQARSYTF.

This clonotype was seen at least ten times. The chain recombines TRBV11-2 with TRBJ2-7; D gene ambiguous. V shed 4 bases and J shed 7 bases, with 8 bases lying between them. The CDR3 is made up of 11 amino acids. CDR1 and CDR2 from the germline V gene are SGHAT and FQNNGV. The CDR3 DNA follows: TGTGCCAGCAGCTCCCACCCGGAGCAGTACTTC. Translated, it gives CASSSHPEQYF. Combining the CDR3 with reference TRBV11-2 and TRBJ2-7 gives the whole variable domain EAGVAQSPRYKIIEKRQSVAFWCNPISGHATLYWYQQILGQGPKLLIQFQNNGVVDDSQLPKDRFSAERLKGVDSTLKIQPAKLEDSAVYLCASSSHPEQYFGPGTRLTVT.

The CDR3 loop is CASSLASGYTDTQYF. Here the CDR3 DNA reads TGCGCCAGCAGCTTGGCTAGCGGATACACAGATACGCAGTATTTT. The J gene is TRBJ2-3, the V gene TRBV5-1; 7 bases are shared with TRBD2. The V segment lost 0 bases and the J segment 2 bases; nucleotides outside the gene matches: 3. CDR3 length equals 15 residues. From germline, CDR1 is SGHRS and CDR2 YFSETQ.

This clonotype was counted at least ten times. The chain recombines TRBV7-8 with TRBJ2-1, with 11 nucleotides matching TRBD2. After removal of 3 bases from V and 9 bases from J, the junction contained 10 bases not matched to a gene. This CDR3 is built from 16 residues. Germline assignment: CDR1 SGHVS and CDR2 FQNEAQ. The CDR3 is CASSFGQLAGVGEQFF. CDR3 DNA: TGTGCCAGCAGCTTCGGGCAACTAGCGGGAGTTGGTGAGCAGTTCTTC.

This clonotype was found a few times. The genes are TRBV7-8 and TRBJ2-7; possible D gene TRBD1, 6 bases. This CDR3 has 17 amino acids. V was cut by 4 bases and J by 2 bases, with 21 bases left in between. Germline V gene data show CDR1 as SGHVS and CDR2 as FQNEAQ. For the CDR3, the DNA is TGTGCCAGCAGCTCCCCCGTGGCGCGGACAGCCCCCTACGAGCAGTACTTC. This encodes CASSSPVARTAPYEQYF.

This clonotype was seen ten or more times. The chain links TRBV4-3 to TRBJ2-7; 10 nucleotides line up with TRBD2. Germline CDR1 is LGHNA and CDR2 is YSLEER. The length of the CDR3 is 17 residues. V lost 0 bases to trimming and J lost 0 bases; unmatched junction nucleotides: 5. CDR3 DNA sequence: TGCGCCAGCAGCCAAGATGATGCTAGCGGGAGCTCCTACGAGCAGTACTTC. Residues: CASSQDDASGSSYEQYF.

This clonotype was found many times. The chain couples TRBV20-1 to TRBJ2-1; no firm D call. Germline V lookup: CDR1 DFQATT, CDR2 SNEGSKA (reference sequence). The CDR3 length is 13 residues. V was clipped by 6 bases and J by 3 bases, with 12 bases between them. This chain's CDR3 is CSAVRADYNEQFF. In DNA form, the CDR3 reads TGCAGTGCCGTCCGGGCAGACTACAATGAGCAGTTCTTC.

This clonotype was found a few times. The CDR3, as DNA: TGCGCCAGCAGCCAAGCCCCGACCACGGGCGGTTCCTACGAGCAGTACTTC. Its protein product is CASSQAPTTGGSYEQYF. V is TRBV4-3 and J is TRBJ2-7; D unclear. CDR1 LGHNA and CDR2 YSLEER come from the germline V gene. Trimming left V 1 base short and J 1 base short, with 17 bases between. There are 17 residues in the CDR3.

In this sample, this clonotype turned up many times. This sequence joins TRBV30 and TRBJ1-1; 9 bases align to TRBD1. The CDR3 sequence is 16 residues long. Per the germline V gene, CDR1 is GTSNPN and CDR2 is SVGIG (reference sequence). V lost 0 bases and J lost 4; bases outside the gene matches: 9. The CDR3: CAWSVGQGIVGTEAFF. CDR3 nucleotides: TGTGCCTGGAGTGTAGGACAGGGGATTGTTGGCACTGAAGCTTTCTTT.

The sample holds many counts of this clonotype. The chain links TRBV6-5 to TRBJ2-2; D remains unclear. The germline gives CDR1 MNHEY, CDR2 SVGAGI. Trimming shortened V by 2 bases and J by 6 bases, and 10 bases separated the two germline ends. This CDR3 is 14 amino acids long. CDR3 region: CASSYDAPAGELFF. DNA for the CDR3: TGTGCCAGCAGTTACGACGCCCCGGCCGGGGAGCTGTTTTTT.

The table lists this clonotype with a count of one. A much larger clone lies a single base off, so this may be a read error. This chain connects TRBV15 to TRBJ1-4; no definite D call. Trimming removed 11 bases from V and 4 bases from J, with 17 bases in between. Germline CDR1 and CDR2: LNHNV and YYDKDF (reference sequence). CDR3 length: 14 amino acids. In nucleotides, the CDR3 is TGTGCCGCCCGCGCTGGGCGCGGTAATGAAAAACTGTTTTTT. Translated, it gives CAARAGRGNEKLFF. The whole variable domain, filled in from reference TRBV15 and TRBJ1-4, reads DAMVIQNPRYQVTQFGKPVTLSCSQTLNHNVMYWYQQKSSQAPKLLFHYYDKDFNNEADTPDNFQSRRPNTSFCFLDIRSPGLGDTAMYLCAARAGRGNEKLFFGSGTQLSVL.

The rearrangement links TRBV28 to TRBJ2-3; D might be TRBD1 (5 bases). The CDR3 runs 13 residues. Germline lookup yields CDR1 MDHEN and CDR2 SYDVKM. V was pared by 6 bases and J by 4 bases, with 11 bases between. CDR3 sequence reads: CASSKGFADTQYF. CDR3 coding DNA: TGTGCCAGCAGCAAGGGGTTTGCAGATACGCAGTATTTT. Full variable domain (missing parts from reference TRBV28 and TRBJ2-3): DVKVTQSSRYLVKRTGEKVFLECVQDMDHENMFWYRQDPGLGLRLIYFSYDVKMKEKGDIPEGYSVSREKKERFSLILESASTNQTSMYLCASSKGFADTQYFGPGTRLTVL.